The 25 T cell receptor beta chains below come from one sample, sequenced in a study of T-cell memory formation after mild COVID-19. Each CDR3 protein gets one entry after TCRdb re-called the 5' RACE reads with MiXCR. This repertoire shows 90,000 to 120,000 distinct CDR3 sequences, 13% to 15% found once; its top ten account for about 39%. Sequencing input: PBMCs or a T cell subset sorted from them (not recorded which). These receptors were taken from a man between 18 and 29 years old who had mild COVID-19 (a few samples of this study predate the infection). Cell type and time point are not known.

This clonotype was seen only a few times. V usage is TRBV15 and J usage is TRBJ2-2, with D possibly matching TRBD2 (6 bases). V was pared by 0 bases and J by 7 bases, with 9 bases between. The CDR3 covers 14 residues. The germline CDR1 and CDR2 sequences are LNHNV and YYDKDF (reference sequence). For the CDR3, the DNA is TGTGCCACCAGCAGAGAAGCGGGCGGCGGGGAGCTGTTTTTT. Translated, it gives CATSREAGGGELFF.

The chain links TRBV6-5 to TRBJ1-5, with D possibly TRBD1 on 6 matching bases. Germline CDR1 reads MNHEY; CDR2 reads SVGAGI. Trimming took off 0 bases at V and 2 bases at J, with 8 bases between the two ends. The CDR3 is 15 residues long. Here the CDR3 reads CASSYSGAGNQPQHF. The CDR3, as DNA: TGTGCCAGCAGTTACTCGGGGGCGGGCAATCAGCCCCAGCATTTT.

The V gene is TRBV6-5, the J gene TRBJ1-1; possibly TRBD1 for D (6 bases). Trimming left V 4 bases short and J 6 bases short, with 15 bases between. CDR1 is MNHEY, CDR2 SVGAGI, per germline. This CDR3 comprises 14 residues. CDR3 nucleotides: TGTGCCAGCAGTTGGGGGGCCCGGGGGCCTGAAGCTTTCTTT. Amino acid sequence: CASSWGARGPEAFF.

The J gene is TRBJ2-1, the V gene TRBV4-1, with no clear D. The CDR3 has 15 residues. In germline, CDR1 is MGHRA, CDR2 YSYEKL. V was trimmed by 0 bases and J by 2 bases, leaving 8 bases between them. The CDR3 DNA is TGCGCCAGCAGCCAAGATTTCAGCGCCTACAATGAGCAGTTCTTC. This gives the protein CASSQDFSAYNEQFF.

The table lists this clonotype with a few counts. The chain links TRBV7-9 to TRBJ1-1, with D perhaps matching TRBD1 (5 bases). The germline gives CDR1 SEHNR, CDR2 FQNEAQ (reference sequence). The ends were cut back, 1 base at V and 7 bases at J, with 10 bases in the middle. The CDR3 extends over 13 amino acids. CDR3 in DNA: TGTGCCAGCAGCTTAGTCGGGGCGAGTGAAGCTTTCTTT. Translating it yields CASSLVGASEAFF.

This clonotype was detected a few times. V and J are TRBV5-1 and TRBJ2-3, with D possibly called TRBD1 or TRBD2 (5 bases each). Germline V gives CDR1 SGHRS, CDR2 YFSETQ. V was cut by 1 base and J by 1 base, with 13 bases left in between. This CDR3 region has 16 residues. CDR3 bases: TGCGCCAGCAGCTTGAACCGGGGCCTGGGCACAGATACGCAGTATTTT. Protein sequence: CASSLNRGLGTDTQYF.

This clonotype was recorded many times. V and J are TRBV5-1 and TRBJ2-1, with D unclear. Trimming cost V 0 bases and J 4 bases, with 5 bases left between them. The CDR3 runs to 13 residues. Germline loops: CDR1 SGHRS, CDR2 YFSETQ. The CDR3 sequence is CASSLDGYNEQFF. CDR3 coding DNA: TGCGCCAGCAGCTTGGATGGTTACAATGAGCAGTTCTTC. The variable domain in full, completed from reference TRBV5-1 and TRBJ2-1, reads KAGVTQTPRYLIKTRGQQVTLSCSPISGHRSVSWYQQTPGQGLQFLFEYFSETQRNKGNFPGRFSGRQFSNSRSEMNVSTLELGDSALYLCASSLDGYNEQFFGPGTRLTVL.

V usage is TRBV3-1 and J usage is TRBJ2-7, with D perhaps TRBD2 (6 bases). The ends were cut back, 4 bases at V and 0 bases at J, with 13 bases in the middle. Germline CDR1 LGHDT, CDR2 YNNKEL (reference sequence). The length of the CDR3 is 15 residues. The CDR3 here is CASSLGGLASYEQYF. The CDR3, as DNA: TGTGCCAGCAGCCTCGGGGGACTGGCCTCCTACGAGCAGTACTTC.

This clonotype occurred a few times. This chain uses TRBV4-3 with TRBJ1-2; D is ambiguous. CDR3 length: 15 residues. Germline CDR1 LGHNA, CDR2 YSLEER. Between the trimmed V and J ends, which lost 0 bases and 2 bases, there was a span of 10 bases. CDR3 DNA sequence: TGCGCCAGCAGCCAAGATGGGAAACAGAACTATGGCTACACCTTC. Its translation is CASSQDGKQNYGYTF.

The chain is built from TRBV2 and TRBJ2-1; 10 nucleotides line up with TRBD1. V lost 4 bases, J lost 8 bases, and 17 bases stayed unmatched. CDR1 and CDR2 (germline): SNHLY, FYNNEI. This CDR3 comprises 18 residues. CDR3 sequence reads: CASSGTWTGGIEADEQFF. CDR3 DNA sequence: TGTGCCAGCAGTGGAACGTGGACAGGGGGTATCGAGGCCGATGAGCAGTTCTTC.

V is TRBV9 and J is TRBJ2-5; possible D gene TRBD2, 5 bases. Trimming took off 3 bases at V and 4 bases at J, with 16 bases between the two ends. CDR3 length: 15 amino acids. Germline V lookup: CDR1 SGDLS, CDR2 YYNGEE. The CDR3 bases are TGTGCCAGCAGCGAAGGACTCCAGTGGAGAGAGACCCAGTACTTC. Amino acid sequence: CASSEGLQWRETQYF. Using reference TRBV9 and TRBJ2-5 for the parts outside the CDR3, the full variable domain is DSGVTQTPKHLITATGQRVTLRCSPRSGDLSVYWYQQSLDQGLQFLIQYYNGEERAKGNILERFSAQQFPDLHSELNLSSLELGDSALYFCASSEGLQWRETQYFGPGTRLLVL.

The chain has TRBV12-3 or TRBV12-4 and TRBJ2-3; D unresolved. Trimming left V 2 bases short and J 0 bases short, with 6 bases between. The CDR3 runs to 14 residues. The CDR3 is CASSLFRSTDTQYF. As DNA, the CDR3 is TGTGCCAGCAGTTTATTCCGGAGCACAGATACGCAGTATTTT.

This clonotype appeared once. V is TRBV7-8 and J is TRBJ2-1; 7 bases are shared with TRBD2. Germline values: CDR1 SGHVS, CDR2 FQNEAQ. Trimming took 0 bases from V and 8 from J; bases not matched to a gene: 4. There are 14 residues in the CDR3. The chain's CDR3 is CASSLAGGGDEQFF. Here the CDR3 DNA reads TGTGCCAGCAGCTTAGCGGGGGGAGGGGATGAGCAGTTCTTC.

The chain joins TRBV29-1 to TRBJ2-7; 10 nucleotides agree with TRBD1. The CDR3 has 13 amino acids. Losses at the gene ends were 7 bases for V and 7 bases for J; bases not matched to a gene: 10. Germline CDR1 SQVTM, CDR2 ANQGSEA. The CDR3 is CSGTGTGAGEQYF. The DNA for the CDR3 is TGCAGCGGCACCGGGACAGGGGCGGGGGAGCAGTACTTC.

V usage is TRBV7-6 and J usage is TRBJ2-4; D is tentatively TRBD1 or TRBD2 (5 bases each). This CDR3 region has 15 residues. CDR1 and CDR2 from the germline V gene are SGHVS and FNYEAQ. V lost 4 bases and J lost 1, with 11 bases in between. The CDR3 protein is CASSSGAGAKNIQYF. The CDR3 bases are TGTGCCAGCAGCTCCGGGGCTGGGGCCAAAAACATTCAGTACTTC.

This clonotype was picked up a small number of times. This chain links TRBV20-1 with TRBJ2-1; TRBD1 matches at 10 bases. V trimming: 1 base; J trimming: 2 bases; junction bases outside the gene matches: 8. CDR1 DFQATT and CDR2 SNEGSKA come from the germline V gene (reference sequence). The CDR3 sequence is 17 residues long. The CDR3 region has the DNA TGCAGTGCTAGAGCCCCGACAGGGGGCTATCCCTACAATGAGCAGTTCTTC. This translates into CSARAPTGGYPYNEQFF.

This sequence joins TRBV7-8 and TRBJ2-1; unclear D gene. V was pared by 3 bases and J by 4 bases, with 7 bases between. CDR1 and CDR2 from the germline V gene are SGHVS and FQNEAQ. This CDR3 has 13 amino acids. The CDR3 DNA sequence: TGTGCCAGCAGCTTTGATGGTTACAATGAGCAGTTCTTC. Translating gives CASSFDGYNEQFF.

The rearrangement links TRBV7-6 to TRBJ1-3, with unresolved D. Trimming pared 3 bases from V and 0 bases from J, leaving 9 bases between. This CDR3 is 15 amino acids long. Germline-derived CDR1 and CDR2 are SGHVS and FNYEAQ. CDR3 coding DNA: TGTGCCAGCAGCTTGGACCTCTCCTCTGGAAACACCATATATTTT. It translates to CASSLDLSSGNTIYF.

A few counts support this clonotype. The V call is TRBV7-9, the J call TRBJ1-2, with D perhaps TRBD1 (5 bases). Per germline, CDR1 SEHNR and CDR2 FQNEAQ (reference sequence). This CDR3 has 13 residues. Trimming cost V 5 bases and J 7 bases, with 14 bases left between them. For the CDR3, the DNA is TGTGCCAGCAGCCCCCCTCAGGGCCCTGGCTACACCTTC. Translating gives CASSPPQGPGYTF.

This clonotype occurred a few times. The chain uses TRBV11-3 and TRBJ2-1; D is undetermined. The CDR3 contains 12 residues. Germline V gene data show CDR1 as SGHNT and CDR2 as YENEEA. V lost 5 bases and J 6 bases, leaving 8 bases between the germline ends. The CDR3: CASSSSRNEQFF. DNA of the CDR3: TGTGCCAGCAGCAGCTCACGCAATGAGCAGTTCTTC.

CDR3: CASAPQGRDTEAFF. In DNA form, the CDR3 reads TGCGCCTCAGCACCCCAGGGGAGGGACACTGAAGCTTTCTTT. The chain combines TRBV10-1 with TRBJ1-1, with D possibly matching TRBD1 (6 bases). CDR3 size: 14 residues. The V end was cut by 11 bases, the J end by 3 bases, with 19 bases between. Per germline, CDR1 WNHNN and CDR2 SYGVQD (reference sequence).

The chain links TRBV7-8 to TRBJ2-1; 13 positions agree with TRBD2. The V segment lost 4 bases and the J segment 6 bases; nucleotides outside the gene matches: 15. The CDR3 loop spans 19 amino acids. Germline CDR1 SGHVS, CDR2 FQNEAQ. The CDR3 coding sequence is TGTGCCAGCAGCTCCGGACTAGCGGGGGTTCTAATTCTGGGCAATGAGCAGTTCTTC. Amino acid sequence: CASSSGLAGVLILGNEQFF.

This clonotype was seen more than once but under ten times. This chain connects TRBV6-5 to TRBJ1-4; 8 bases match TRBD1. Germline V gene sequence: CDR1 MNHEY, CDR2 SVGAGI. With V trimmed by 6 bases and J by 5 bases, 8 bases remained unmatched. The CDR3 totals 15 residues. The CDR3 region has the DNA TGTGCCAGCAGGCCCCAGGGGGCGAGGAATGAAAAACTGTTTTTT. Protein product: CASRPQGARNEKLFF.

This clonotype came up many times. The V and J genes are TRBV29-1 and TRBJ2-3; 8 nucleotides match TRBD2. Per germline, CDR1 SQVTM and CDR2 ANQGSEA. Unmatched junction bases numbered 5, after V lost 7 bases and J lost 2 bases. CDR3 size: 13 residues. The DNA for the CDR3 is TGCAGCGCAGCGGGGGTGTTCACAGATACGCAGTATTTT. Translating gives CSAAGVFTDTQYF.

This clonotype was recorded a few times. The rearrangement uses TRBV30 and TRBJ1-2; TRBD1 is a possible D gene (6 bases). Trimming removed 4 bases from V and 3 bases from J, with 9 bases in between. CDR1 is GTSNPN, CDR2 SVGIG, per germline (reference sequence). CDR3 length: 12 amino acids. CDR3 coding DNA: TGTGCCTGGACCACAGGGTACTATGGCTACACCTTC. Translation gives CAWTTGYYGYTF.